A selection of T cell receptor beta chains follows, all from one sample in a study of radiation and T cells in renal cell carcinoma. Sequenced by immunoSEQ multiplex PCR; TCRdb stores in-frame clones only, minus some. The table has approximately 90,000 clones, 70% to 90% seen once; the top ten hold almost 8%. The specimen was blood, collected from a patient whose treatment included radiotherapy and nephrectomy. These receptors came from a man aged 45 to 65 with renal cell carcinoma. CDR3s include the opening cysteine and the closing phenylalanine or tryptophan. The order of the fields is clone size, V gene, CDR3 protein. Rows may omit the clone size; those that give it use once, few, many or a size class.

clone_size: once
v_call: TRBV5-1
cdr3_aa: CASSLDGRPNHGYTF

clone_size: -
v_call: TRBV19
cdr3_aa: CASRAGTANTGELFF

clone_size: once
v_call: TRBV6-5
cdr3_aa: CASRNGYTF

clone_size: once
v_call: TRBV6-5
cdr3_aa: CASSYSAGTYTDTQYF

clone_size: -
v_call: TRBV28
cdr3_aa: CASGYSRRVFDEQYF

clone_size: -
v_call: TRBV13
cdr3_aa: CASSPSDRSEQFF

clone_size: -
v_call: TRBV10-2
cdr3_aa: CASRAYGGADTGELFF

clone_size: -
v_call: TRBV5-1
cdr3_aa: CASSLGDRGLTDTQYF

clone_size: -
v_call: TRBV2
cdr3_aa: CASSALLAGGAGNEQFF

clone_size: once
v_call: TRBV6-5
cdr3_aa: CASSYSRQGAPHF

clone_size: -
v_call: TRBV7-8
cdr3_aa: CASSLVWSGANVLTF

clone_size: once
v_call: TRBV29-1
cdr3_aa: CSVEEDRGSEQYF

clone_size: -
v_call: TRBV5-4
cdr3_aa: CASSVAGEHNQQFF

clone_size: -
v_call: TRBV10-1
cdr3_aa: CASSDKGSGGYEQYF

clone_size: -
v_call: TRBV19
cdr3_aa: CASSMSRTANTEAFF

clone_size: -
v_call: TRBV4-2
cdr3_aa: CASSQVGGITDTQYF

clone_size: -
v_call: TRBV30
cdr3_aa: CAWSRDGNTEAFF

clone_size: -
v_call: TRBV5-1
cdr3_aa: CASSYTGGSSGANVLTF

clone_size: few
v_call: TRBV30
cdr3_aa: CACNPDLEAFF

clone_size: -
v_call: TRBV5-4
cdr3_aa: CASSPTGDLSYEQYF

clone_size: -
v_call: TRBV23-1
cdr3_aa: CASSQSGQGQFYEQYF

clone_size: -
v_call: TRBV14
cdr3_aa: CASSYAETYEQYF

clone_size: -
v_call: TRBV19
cdr3_aa: CASKIWGDGELFF

clone_size: -
v_call: TRBV6-1
cdr3_aa: CASSVSIIRNTEAFF

clone_size: -
v_call: TRBV2
cdr3_aa: CASNRDLNTGELFF

clone_size: -
v_call: TRBV6-5
cdr3_aa: CASSYTSSYEQYF

clone_size: -
v_call: TRBV6-4
cdr3_aa: CASSVGLSTDTQYF

clone_size: -
v_call: TRBV28
cdr3_aa: CASIPLGVNEQYF

clone_size: few
v_call: TRBV5-4
cdr3_aa: CASSLSGVGGTDTQYF

clone_size: -
v_call: TRBV5-5
cdr3_aa: CASSQQHHYEQYF

clone_size: -
v_call: TRBV5-1
cdr3_aa: CASSLSGDEQFF

clone_size: -
v_call: TRBV7-2
cdr3_aa: CASSLVRAGYYEQYF

clone_size: -
v_call: TRBV5-4
cdr3_aa: CASSSGQGALRQYF